This T cell receptor beta chain comes out of a study of blood T cell repertoires in COVID-19. Overall study: Samples taken during acute and convalescent COVID-19 were collected in the United States, Italy and Spain. Sources were T cells, B-cell-depleted T cells, or PBMCs; the material itself was cDNA or gDNA.

CDR3 length equals 13 residues. In germline, CDR1 is SGHDT, CDR2 YYEEEE. The ends were cut back, 2 bases at V and 11 bases at J, with 16 bases in the middle. The authors' processing: Amplification of reference gene primers provided the estimated nucleated cell counts. TCRdb's copy holds only in-frame clones and misses some; the assay was immunoSEQ multiplex PCR. D and trimming were read from the DNA, whereas the V and J calls and clone size are those reported in that table. The sample includes some 490,000 clones, approximately 83% of them seen just once. Sequencing was done on a sample of peripheral blood. The chain has TRBV5-6 and TRBJ1-1, with a possible D match to TRBD1 (6 bases). The TCR originated in a human donor in a cohort sampled during active COVID-19. Here the CDR3 reads CASSFAVEGEAFF. The CDR3 DNA is TGTGCCAGCAGCTTTGCGGTCGAGGGGGAGGCTTTCTTT.